The entry below describes one T cell receptor beta chain. Its antigen remains undetermined. Qualities for individual bases were not recorded, and no much larger clone is one base off. Other DNA sequences of this sample code for an identical CDR3. Library preparation used the immunoSEQ multiplex PCR assay. For the multiplex PCR, a mixture combining 60 forward primers for TCR Vbeta segments and 13 reverse primers for TCR Jbeta segments was used. Amplification of the CDR3 region of rearranged TCR beta genes was performed with a multiplex PCR assay on genomic DNA. The amplified TCR beta libraries were sequenced on the Illumina HiSeq System as 87-base-pair reads. As for the original processing: Across the roughly 640 repertoires, a later analysis counted approximately 75 million unique TCR beta chains, around 11 million of which were shared by at least two donors. A nearest-neighbor algorithm error-corrected the raw reads and collapsed the reads into unique sequences, merging closely related sequences to remove PCR and sequencing errors. Alignment of CDR3 sequences to IMGT reference sequences was used to assign V, D and J gene segments. For a sequence to be retained, a match of at least six nucleotides was required to both a V gene segment and a J gene segment. Rearrangements were called productive when the CDR3 lacked stop codons and stayed in frame with V and J; all others were non-productive. Following IMGT convention, CDR3 was defined as the stretch from the second conserved V-encoded cysteine to the conserved J-encoded phenylalanine. The earlier analysis of about 500 of the donors excluded sequences that lacked an unambiguous match to a single V gene segment. In an earlier analysis of several hundred of the donors, V segments were called functional above 56.7% productive rearrangements and were called segregating when the between-donor standard deviation exceeded 5%. A statistical classification framework was built for diagnosing cytomegalovirus status from the catalog of TCR beta chain sequences. A later analysis assigned V and J genes by comparing TCR nucleotide sequences with IMGT/GENE-DB human TR gene sequences. The TCRdist pipeline was used in a later analysis to assign CDR3 sequences and most-parsimonious VDJ recombination scenarios. In a later analysis, each TCR beta chain was defined by its CDR3 amino acid sequence together with its V-gene family, and reads without a unique V-gene family were excluded. As a way to deal with suspected cross-contamination and a sequencing artifact, a later analysis dropped over 550 nucleotide sequences that were highly shared and had low generation probability. In a later analysis, a clonal expansion index was calculated for each public chain from normalized within-repertoire ranks of inferred template counts. A later analysis computed generation probabilities with a VDJ recombination model fitted to out-of-frame rearrangements, and checked the results against IGoR. Hypergeometric tests were used in a later analysis to score TCR-TCR, TCR-HLA and TCR-CMV co-occurrence, with a repertoire-size bias correction applied to the TCR pairs. A later analysis estimated false discovery rates by permuting HLA or CMV assignments 20 times. In a later analysis, co-occurring TCRs were grouped using DBSCAN, with TCRdist sequence similarity added in when clustering inside HLA-allele-positive subsets. Repertoires with fewer than 30,000 or more than 120,000 public chains were left out of co-occurrence clustering, as were about five repertoires with anomalous nucleotide sharing. The source is immuneACCESS, and TCRdb retained only in-frame sequences with V and J called. Part of the clones is not carried over; for the studies checked, unresolved V genes explain less than half of this, and the remainder is unexplained. From that table come the V and J calls and clone size; the DNA was used to work out D and trimming. Present in this sample are fewer than 85,000 clones, roughly 79% of which were seen just once. The top ten clonotypes cover 4.5% to 7% of the sample.

The CDR3 holds 14 amino acids from the cysteine to the phenylalanine. Kept here is only the CDR3 DNA, which spans 42 bases and is read in frame from base 1. The germline V gene encodes CDR1 MRHNA and CDR2 SNTAGT. V is pared back by 0 bases and J by 2 bases, with 7 bases lying between the germline termini. This entry is derived from a study of cytomegalovirus exposure and HLA in healthy donors (dated by TCRdb to the late 2010s). Background for the entire study: According to an earlier analysis of a few hundred of the donors, roughly 180 million T cells yielded 90 million to 140 million unique TCR beta sequences and 276 Gb of sequence data. Genome-wide SNP genotypes for about 65% of the 666 donors were used in a later genetic analysis, which treated that subset as a discovery cohort. Roughly 300 gigabases of sequencing data and around 85 million unique TCR sequences made up an early release that covered several hundred HLA-typed donors. The study profiled the T cell repertoires of about 640 subjects by immunosequencing and related them to cytomegalovirus serostatus. The study combined high-throughput TCR immunosequencing, statistical association of individual TCRs with disease status, and machine learning to predict cytomegalovirus infection status. All discovery cohort repertoires had been generated on a single sequencing platform. Of the approximately 400 genotyped donors, 81% were placed in the genetic ancestry cluster associated with self-reported Caucasian donors. An earlier analysis of around 580 of the donors used high-throughput TCR beta sequencing to judge whether each TCR beta V gene segment behaved as functional or pseudogenic. Typing coverage varied by locus: roughly 629-640 donors for A, B, C, DRB1 and DQB1; some 520 for DQA1; about 570 for DPA1; more than 450 for DPB1. A later analysis re-analyzed previously published TCR beta repertoires from roughly 630 donors and added high-resolution HLA genotyping to study TCR occurrence patterns. Donor age, sex, ethnicity and CMV serostatus were compiled alongside the repertoire data. HLA typing covered class I and class II loci at four-digit resolution. Four or five DR-DQ haplotypes were handled as single units for association and clustering because linkage in the cohort was strong. The aim of the study was to test whether cataloging public T cell receptors could identify signatures of past pathogen exposure. Among roughly 370 genotyped donors of the cohort, an average of around 240,000 unique TCR beta nucleotide sequences were sequenced per donor, roughly 20% of them non-productive. Besides the first cohort of roughly 660 subjects, a separate validation cohort made up of 120 different subjects was used. Rather than drawing on any new phenotypic data, the later analysis identified candidate immune exposures from TCR beta sequences and the way those sequences occurred across donors.

The study at large found these results: In a later analysis, the rate of TCR association differed among HLA loci, with DRB1 alleles having the most associated TCRs and HLA-C alleles having the fewest. In a later analysis, HLA-associated TCR beta chains were found to be more clonally expanded and to have lower generation probabilities than equally common non-associated chains. A cluster of highly shared sequence variants was judged likely to be a technical artifact of the sequencing pipeline. Broadly in line with IMGT annotations, most TCR beta V segments showed up in productive rearrangements about 87% or about 30% of the time in an earlier analysis of around 600 of the donors. The cohort was sequenced for TCR beta chains only, and without alpha or paired-chain data the features that could be detected were limited. Correlated functional status among segregating V segments might be attributable to linkage disequilibrium, but an unknown experimental factor could not be ruled out. A later genetic analysis reported fewer N-insertions in productive TCRs among donors in an Asian-associated ancestry cluster than the roughly 690-donor mean. Some IMGT-functional V segments, including TRBV6-2 and TRBV6-3, could not be told apart with the 87-base-pair reads, so those segments were excluded. The authors suggested that the approach could potentially be extended to other disease states and immunological phenotypes. Because HLA typing was missing for some donors at each locus, association tests included only the typed subset. When HLA alleles, especially DR and DQ, strongly co-occurred, attributing TCR associations to individual alleles was difficult. A further reported finding was that TCR beta sequences accurately predicted the HLA-A and HLA-B alleles for most subjects in the first cohort. Most TCR sequences were seen in very few donors, while some public TCRs were found in many individuals. Several of the top co-occurrence clusters appeared to be linked to parvovirus B19, influenza, CMV and Epstein-Barr virus, according to a later analysis. A few of the identified cytomegalovirus-associated TCR beta chains were confirmed in vitro to be specific for cytomegalovirus antigens. A later analysis found that most CMV-associated TCR beta chains appeared HLA-restricted, with HLA associations seemingly driven largely by CMV exposure. Specific HLA alleles were associated with roughly 16,000 TCR beta sequences at a false discovery rate of 0.05 in a later analysis. An association between a missense DCLRE1C variant and V-gene and J-gene trimming of TCR beta chains was found in a later genetic analysis and replicated in an independent cohort. The earlier analysis of almost 600 of the donors excluded some 16 rarely observed V segments, including chromosome 9 orphons, because counts were too low. Roughly uniform sequencing depth across donors was assumed in presence/absence analyses, although this assumption may not hold. The study gave a list of 150 to 200 TCR beta chains associated with cytomegalovirus. In both the original and validation cohorts, the classifier was reported to diagnose cytomegalovirus status with high specificity and sensitivity. Immune exposure information for the cohort was limited to CMV serostatus.

The cohort was made up of roughly 670 healthy bone marrow donors. All cohort members were sampled while nominally healthy, although unrecorded immune exposures were likely present. The donor tested CMV seropositive, placing the donor among the 250 to 350 seropositive members of the cohort. Each donor provided a peripheral blood sample, and peripheral blood mononuclear cells were used for TCR beta sequencing. Genomic DNA was extracted from the blood cell samples with the Qiagen DNeasy Blood Extraction Kit. This sequence uses TRBV6-4 and TRBJ1-1, with the D gene not clear enough to name. The sequenced sample consisted of PBMCs. This TCR was sampled from a male donor in good health and CMV-seropositive. The sequenced DNA is TGTGCCAGCAGTGACTCGAACAGAAACACTGAAGCTTTCTTT. Its coded protein is CASSDSNRNTEAFF.